This entry lists 27 T cell receptor beta chains sequenced from one sample in a study of shared clonotypes between healthy human individuals. Data came from immunoSEQ multiplex PCR; TCRdb stores just in-frame clones and leaves some out. Of 2 million to 2.5 million clones detected, around 92% appear once; the ten largest clones hold more than 0.35%. Material: naive CD4+ T cells from PBMCs. Subset here: CD45RA+ positively selected. These receptor sequences come from a man aged 18 to 35 in good health. Some clones in this sample may be carry-over from other donors' samples.

Turning to this clone: This same CDR3 is encoded by further DNA sequences in the sample. The gene calls are TRBV7-9 and TRBJ2-7; TRBD1 matches 7 bases. This CDR3 has 13 residues. Per germline, CDR1 SEHNR and CDR2 FQNEAQ (reference sequence). The ends lost 5 bases at V and 1 base at J; junction bases unmatched: 2. CDR3 protein: CASSRDSSYEQYF. The CDR3 DNA reads TGTGCCAGCAGCAGGGACAGTTCCTACGAGCAGTACTTC.

Points on this clone: The same CDR3 arises from other DNA sequences in this sample as well. The V and J genes are TRBV6-1 and TRBJ1-5, with D perhaps TRBD1 (5 bases). The CDR3 runs to 13 residues. The V and J ends lost 6 bases and 5 bases respectively, with 11 bases between them. Germline assignment: CDR1 MNHNS and CDR2 SASEGT. The CDR3 here is CASRLVGDQPQHF. CDR3 bases: TGTGCCAGCAGGCTGGTAGGGGATCAGCCCCAGCATTTT.

This chain uses TRBV7-3 with TRBJ1-1; 7 bases align to TRBD1. Germline CDR1 SGHTA, CDR2 FQGTGA. V shed 5 bases, J shed 6 bases, and the junction held 9 bases outside the gene matches. The CDR3 has 14 amino acids. For the CDR3, the DNA is TGTGCCAGCAGCGCAACAGGGGAGGGCCCTGAAGCTTTCTTT. It translates to CASSATGEGPEAFF.

This chain joins TRBV6-1 and TRBJ2-7, with 8 bases aligning to TRBD2. The CDR3 is 18 residues long. Germline CDR1 reads MNHNS; CDR2 reads SASEGT. V lost 0 bases, J lost 6 bases, and 16 bases stayed unmatched. Here the CDR3 reads CASSEALGGRTGSLEQYF. The CDR3 region has the DNA TGTGCCAGCAGTGAAGCGCTTGGCGGGAGGACCGGGAGCCTCGAGCAGTACTTC.

This clone was seen a single time. The chain uses TRBV19 and TRBJ2-3; 11 bases agree with TRBD2. V gave up 4 bases and J gave up 8 bases; unmatched junction bases: 5. This CDR3 has 14 residues. Germline assignment: CDR1 LNHDA and CDR2 SQIVND (reference sequence). The CDR3: CASSTIAGGTTQYF. Written as DNA, the CDR3 is TGTGCCAGTAGTACAATAGCGGGAGGGACTACGCAGTATTTT.

This sequence joins TRBV4-1 and TRBJ2-7, with 10 bases that match TRBD1. This CDR3 comprises 14 residues. The trim removed 4 bases at V and 11 bases at J, leaving 11 bases unmatched. The germline gives CDR1 MGHRA, CDR2 YSYEKL. CDR3 in DNA: TGCGCCAGCAGCCCAACCGGACAGGGGGATAGGGAGTACTTC. Protein sequence: CASSPTGQGDREYF.

This chain uses TRBV19 with TRBJ1-5, with D perhaps matching TRBD1 (5 bases). From germline, CDR1 is LNHDA and CDR2 SQIVND (reference sequence). Trimming stripped 1 base from V and 3 bases from J, with 13 bases between. The CDR3 has 16 amino acids. The CDR3 sequence is CASSIVSGTHNQPQHF. The CDR3 nucleotides are TGTGCCAGTAGTATAGTATCGGGGACCCACAATCAGCCCCAGCATTTT.

The chain is built from TRBV5-1 and TRBJ2-1; D is undetermined. The CDR3 covers 13 residues. Germline assignment: CDR1 SGHRS and CDR2 YFSETQ. V lost 0 bases and J 7 bases, leaving 8 bases between the germline ends. CDR3 loop: CASSLADGNEQFF. The CDR3 region has the DNA TGCGCCAGCAGCTTGGCGGACGGGAATGAGCAGTTCTTC.

This chain joins TRBV5-1 and TRBJ2-2; D remains unclear. This CDR3 is built from 16 residues. V shed 0 bases and J shed 0 bases, with 9 bases lying between them. Germline CDR1 SGHRS, CDR2 YFSETQ. The DNA of the CDR3 is TGCGCCAGCAGCTTGGACCCACCCGCGAACACCGGGGAGCTGTTTTTT. Amino acid sequence: CASSLDPPANTGELFF.

The V and J genes are TRBV28 and TRBJ2-5, with D perhaps TRBD1 (6 bases). Trimming removed 3 bases at V and 5 bases at J, with 13 bases between. The V gene's germline CDR1 is MDHEN and CDR2 SYDVKM. This CDR3 is 14 amino acids long. CDR3 sequence (DNA): TGTGCCAGCAGTTTTGTGGGGGCTCTTGAGACCCAGTACTTC. Amino acids: CASSFVGALETQYF.

The CDR3 coding sequence is TGTGCCAGCGGGTTTGGAAACACCATATATTTT. It translates to CASGFGNTIYF. V is TRBV6-5 and J is TRBJ1-3; unclear D gene. The V gene's germline CDR1 is MNHEY and CDR2 SVGAGI. V was clipped by 8 bases and J by 3 bases, with 5 bases between them. The CDR3 runs 11 residues.

V usage is TRBV28 and J usage is TRBJ2-1; D perhaps matches TRBD2 (6 bases). Trimming stripped 3 bases from V and 5 bases from J, with 14 bases between. Germline loops: CDR1 MDHEN, CDR2 SYDVKM. The CDR3 contains 15 residues. CDR3 sequence reads: CASSLRLARHNEQFF. CDR3 nucleotides: TGTGCCAGCAGTTTGAGGCTAGCGAGACACAATGAGCAGTTCTTC.

This chain connects TRBV9 to TRBJ2-3; TRBD2 matches 7 bases. CDR3 length equals 15 residues. V dropped 1 base and J dropped 6; count of bases not matched to a gene: 8. Germline CDR1 and CDR2: SGDLS and YYNGEE. CDR3 in amino acids: CASSVRGEGFDTQYF. The CDR3 nucleotides read TGTGCCAGCAGCGTACGGGGGGAGGGTTTTGATACGCAGTATTTT.

The chain uses TRBV5-1 and TRBJ1-2, with D perhaps TRBD1 (6 bases). V lost 1 base and J 2 bases, leaving 12 bases between the germline ends. Germline V lookup: CDR1 SGHRS, CDR2 YFSETQ. This CDR3 is 15 amino acids long. The CDR3 DNA reads TGCGCCAGCAGCTTGACCCCCCAGGGGAACTATGGCTACACCTTC. Translating gives CASSLTPQGNYGYTF.

This sequence joins TRBV4-3 and TRBJ2-7, with 9 bases fitting TRBD1. V was pared by 0 bases and J by 4 bases, with 7 bases of the junction left unmatched. CDR1 is LGHNA, CDR2 YSLEER, per germline. This CDR3 has 16 residues. The CDR3 nucleotides are TGCGCCAGCAGCCAAGATTGGGACAGGGCCCCTTACGAGCAGTACTTC. Protein: CASSQDWDRAPYEQYF.

This chain joins TRBV9 and TRBJ2-7; 8 bases match TRBD2. This CDR3 is 15 amino acids long. Germline V gene sequence: CDR1 SGDLS, CDR2 YYNGEE. V dropped 0 bases and J dropped 5; count of bases not matched to a gene: 7. CDR3 bases: TGTGCCAGCAGCGTAGGGGGCGGGAGGCTCCACGAGCAGTACTTC. It encodes CASSVGGGRLHEQYF. The whole variable domain, remainder taken from reference TRBV9 and TRBJ2-7, is DSGVTQTPKHLITATGQRVTLRCSPRSGDLSVYWYQQSLDQGLQFLIQYYNGEERAKGNILERFSAQQFPDLHSELNLSSLELGDSALYFCASSVGGGRLHEQYFGPGTRLTVT.

This chain connects TRBV7-2 to TRBJ2-5; TRBD2 matches at 10 bases. V dropped 1 base and J dropped 2; count of bases not matched to a gene: 4. This CDR3 region has 16 residues. Germline values: CDR1 SGHTA, CDR2 FQGNSA. The CDR3: CASSLGWTSGQETQYF. CDR3 coding DNA: TGTGCCAGCAGCTTAGGTTGGACTAGCGGACAAGAGACCCAGTACTTC.

Notes on this clone: Compared with germline, one end of the junction differs, possibly owing to a read error. Additional DNA sequences in this sample encode the identical CDR3. The gene calls are TRBV6-5 and TRBJ2-7; TRBD2 aligns across 8 bases. This CDR3 has 16 amino acids. Per germline, CDR1 MNHEY and CDR2 SVGAGI. The CDR3 sequence: CASSYSGLAGSYEQYF. The DNA of the CDR3 is TGTGCCAGCAGCTACTCCGGACTAGCAGGCTCCTACGAGCAGTACTTC.

The chain has TRBV2 and TRBJ2-1, with 9 bases matching TRBD2. This CDR3 comprises 15 residues. The trim removed 5 bases at V and 10 bases at J, leaving 12 bases unmatched. The germline CDR1 and CDR2 sequences are SNHLY and FYNNEI. CDR3 bases: TGTGCCAGCAGTTTAGGACTAGCGAGAATAGGCGAGCAGTTCTTC. Encoded protein: CASSLGLARIGEQFF. Variable domain in full (rest from reference TRBV2 and TRBJ2-1): EPEVTQTPSHQVTQMGQEVILRCVPISNHLYFYWYRQILGQKVEFLVSFYNNEISEKSEIFDDQFSVERPDGSNFTLKIRSTKLEDSAMYFCASSLGLARIGEQFFGPGTRLTVL.

CDR3 DNA: TGTGCCACCCAACACAGGACTTTCAGCAATCAGCCCCAGCATTTT. Translated: CATQHRTFSNQPQHF. V and J are TRBV15 and TRBJ1-5, with a weak D call TRBD1 (5 bases). CDR1 and CDR2 (germline): LNHNV, YYDKDF (reference sequence). Trimming shortened V by 8 bases and J by 1 base, and 15 bases separated the two germline ends. This CDR3 comprises 15 residues.

The chain joins TRBV19 to TRBJ2-1, with 7 bases lining up with TRBD1. The CDR3 covers 14 residues. Germline values: CDR1 LNHDA, CDR2 SQIVND (reference sequence). J lost 7 bases, V lost 2 bases, and 5 bases had no gene match. The CDR3 protein is CASSIFQGVNEQFF. The CDR3 DNA follows: TGTGCCAGTAGTATATTCCAGGGGGTTAATGAGCAGTTCTTC. Full variable domain (rest looked up from reference TRBV19 and TRBJ2-1): DGGITQSPKYLFRKEGQNVTLSCEQNLNHDAMYWYRQDPGQGLRLIYYSQIVNDFQKGDIAEGYSVSREKKESFPLTVTSAQKNPTAFYLCASSIFQGVNEQFFGPGTRLTVL.

This clone showed up just a few times. The chain carries TRBV30 and TRBJ1-4; no reliable D call. V shed 0 bases and J shed 11 bases, with 7 bases lying between them. This CDR3 is built from 11 residues. Germline V gives CDR1 GTSNPN, CDR2 SVGIG (reference sequence). CDR3 amino acids: CAWSVQGKLFF. CDR3 nucleotide sequence: TGTGCCTGGAGTGTACAAGGGAAACTGTTTTTT.

In its sample, this clone was seen a few times. The CDR3 nucleotides read TGTGCCAGCAGTTACTCGACTCGATCCCAGCAGTACGAGCAGTACTTC. Translating it yields CASSYSTRSQQYEQYF. The chain has TRBV6-5 and TRBJ2-7; D gene uncertain. The germline gives CDR1 MNHEY, CDR2 SVGAGI. The CDR3 is 16 residues long. The germline V and J ends were trimmed by 0 bases and 4 bases, with 16 bases remaining between them.

The gene calls are TRBV7-2 and TRBJ1-2; 8 nucleotides agree with TRBD1. The V and J ends lost 2 bases and 7 bases, in that order; junction bases with no gene match: 21. The CDR3 consists of 19 residues. Germline-derived CDR1 and CDR2 are SGHTA and FQGNSA. The CDR3 bases are TGTGCCAGCAGCTTATCTGCTTGGACAGGGAGTATTTCGCGGGGTGGCTACACCTTC. It is translated as CASSLSAWTGSISRGGYTF.

The chain employs TRBV23-1 and TRBJ2-1, with 10 bases aligning to TRBD2. TRBV23-1 is reported as an ORF; its role is uncertain. V trimming: 6 bases; J trimming: 8 bases; junction bases outside the gene matches: 10. The CDR3 length is 15 residues. CDR3 region: CASRIAGGRGDEQFF. The DNA for the CDR3 is TGCGCCAGCAGAATAGCGGGAGGCAGGGGAGATGAGCAGTTCTTC.

The chain employs TRBV15 and TRBJ2-1; no clear D. Per the germline V gene, CDR1 is LNHNV and CDR2 is YYDKDF (reference sequence). CDR3 length: 18 amino acids. V lost 0 bases, J lost 2 bases, and 17 bases lay in between. This CDR3 is CATSRDPPALITYNEQFF. CDR3 sequence (DNA): TGTGCCACCAGCAGAGATCCGCCAGCATTGATCACCTACAATGAGCAGTTCTTC.

The DNA of the CDR3 is TGTGCCAGCAGTCTTAACAGGGGATCTGGAAACACCATATATTTT. This gives the protein CASSLNRGSGNTIYF. The rearrangement uses TRBV6-5 and TRBJ1-3, with 7 nucleotides matching TRBD1. V was pared by 5 bases and J by 1 base, with 5 bases of the junction left unmatched. Germline V lookup: CDR1 MNHEY, CDR2 SVGAGI. This CDR3 is built from 15 residues.